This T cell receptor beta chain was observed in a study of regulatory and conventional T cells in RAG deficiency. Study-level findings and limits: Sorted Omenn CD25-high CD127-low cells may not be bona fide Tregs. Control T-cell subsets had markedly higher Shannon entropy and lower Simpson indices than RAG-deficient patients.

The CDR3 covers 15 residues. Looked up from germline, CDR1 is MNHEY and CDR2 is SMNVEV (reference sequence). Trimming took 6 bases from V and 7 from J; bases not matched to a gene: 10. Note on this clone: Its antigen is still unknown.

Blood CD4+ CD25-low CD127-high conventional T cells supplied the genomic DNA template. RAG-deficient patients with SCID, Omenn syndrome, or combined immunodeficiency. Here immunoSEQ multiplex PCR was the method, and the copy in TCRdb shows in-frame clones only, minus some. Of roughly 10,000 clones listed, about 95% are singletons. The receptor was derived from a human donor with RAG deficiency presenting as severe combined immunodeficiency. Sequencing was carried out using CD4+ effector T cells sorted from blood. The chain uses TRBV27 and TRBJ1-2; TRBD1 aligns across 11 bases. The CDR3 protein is CASSVNGQGAGGYTF. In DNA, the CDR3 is TGTGCCAGCAGCGTAAACGGACAGGGGGCGGGTGGCTACACCTTC.